The entry below describes one TCR beta chain. Original handling: Estimated nucleated cell counts came from reference gene primer amplification. The method was immunoSEQ multiplex PCR; TCRdb's version includes in-frame clones alone and lacks a portion of them. That table is the source of V, J and clone size, and D and trimming were worked out from the DNA. The repertoire holds about 200,000 clones, with 80% to 90% as singletons. The sample belongs to a study of blood T cell repertoires in COVID-19. The wider study: The samples span acute and convalescent COVID-19 from the United States, Italy and Spain. From T cells, B-cell-depleted T cells, or PBMCs came the material, which was cDNA or gDNA.

Germline-derived CDR1 and CDR2 are LNHDA and SQIVND (reference sequence). Trimming pared 3 bases from V and 4 bases from J, leaving 10 bases between. The CDR3 loop spans 13 amino acids. J is TRBJ2-7 and V is TRBV19, with D possibly TRBD2 on 5 matching bases. The sequenced sample consisted of peripheral blood. The clonotype was recovered from a human donor with active or convalescent COVID-19. The donor label of this sample is uncertain. The CDR3 DNA is TGTGCCAGTAGTATCCGGGGTAGGTACGAGCAGTACTTC. It yields the protein CASSIRGRYEQYF.